Listed below are T cell receptor beta chains from one sample, sequenced in a study of cytomegalovirus exposure and HLA in healthy donors. TCRdb keeps only in-frame clones here, not all; method: immunoSEQ multiplex PCR. The repertoire holds 150,000 or so clones, with about three quarters as singletons. The sequenced material came from PBMCs. The receptors were sampled from a girl aged 5-17 years in good health and CMV-seronegative. CDR3s include the opening cysteine and the closing phenylalanine or tryptophan. Fields, in order: CDR3 length, D gene, J gene, clone size, V gene, CDR3 DNA, CDR3 protein. A D gene is named only where the DNA matches it firmly. Not every row has a clone size; where given, it reads once, few, many or a size class.

>18|TRBD2|TRBJ2-3|NA|TRBV19
TGTGCCAGTAGTACAGGACTAGCGGGGGGGCAGTGGACGGATACGCAGTATTTT
CASSTGLAGGQWTDTQYF
>14|TRBD2|TRBJ2-3|NA|TRBV13
TGTGCCAGCAGCTTGCGCGGGGGAGGAGATACGCAGTATTTT
CASSLRGGGDTQYF
>14|TRBD1|TRBJ1-2|NA|TRBV2
TGTGCCAGCAGTTCCCGGGACAGGAACTATGGCTACACCTTC
CASSSRDRNYGYTF
>13|TRBD1|TRBJ2-7|NA|TRBV6-5
TGTGCCAGCAGGGGGGACAGGGAGTACGAGCAGTACTTC
CASRGDREYEQYF
>14|NA|TRBJ2-3|few|TRBV10-3
TGTGCCATCAGTGAAGGGAGGTACCAAGATACGCAGTATTTT
CAISEGRYQDTQYF
>14|TRBD2|TRBJ2-5|NA|TRBV2
TGTGCCAGCAGAGACTCTAGCGGGTGGGAGACCCAGTACTTC
CASRDSSGWETQYF
>16|NA|TRBJ2-1|NA|TRBV7-2
TGTGCCAGCAGACCCAAAGCGTGGGTGGCAAACAATGAGCAGTTCTTC
CASRPKAWVANNEQFF
>15|NA|TRBJ1-1|once|TRBV11-2
TGTGCCAGCAGCTTACACCTCACACCAGGGGTAGGAGCTTTCTTT
CASSLHLTPGVGAFF
>14|NA|TRBJ1-1|NA|TRBV6-5
TGTGCCAGCAGTTACGCCATGGCCTACACTGAAGCTTTCTTT
CASSYAMAYTEAFF
>14|TRBD1|TRBJ2-7|NA|TRBV18
TGTGCCAGCTCACCCCGACAGGGGGCGAGGGAGCAGTACTTC
CASSPRQGAREQYF
>15|NA|TRBJ1-2|NA|TRBV2
TGTGCCAGCATCGAGGGGGGGGGAGCGTACTATGGCTACACCTTC
CASIEGGGAYYGYTF
>12|TRBD1|TRBJ2-1|NA|TRBV7-3
TGTGCCAGCAGCCAAGGGACAGGACCTCAGTTCTTC
CASSQGTGPQFF
>16|NA|TRBJ1-5|NA|TRBV19
TGTGCCAGTACCCTCCTTGGGCAGGTTAGCAATCAGCCCCAGCATTTT
CASTLLGQVSNQPQHF
>15|TRBD1|TRBJ1-1|NA|TRBV19
TGTGCCAGTAGTGTTACACAGGGGGGAGGCACTGAAGCTTTCTTT
CASSVTQGGGTEAFF
>19|TRBD2|TRBJ2-1|once|TRBV15
TGTGCCACCAGCAGAGAGGGGCGGGTAGCGGGGGGACTATACAATGAGCAGTTCTTC
CATSREGRVAGGLYNEQFF
>13|NA|TRBJ2-7|NA|TRBV5-8
TGTGCCAGCAGCTTCGGACATTCCTACGAGCAGTACTTC
CASSFGHSYEQYF
>16|TRBD2|TRBJ2-1|few|TRBV10-3
TGTGCCATCAGGGGGACTAGCGGGGGCTCCTACAATGAGCAGTTCTTC
CAIRGTSGGSYNEQFF
>12|NA|TRBJ1-1|NA|TRBV28
TGTGCCAGCAGTTCCCTCGACACTGAAGCTTTCTTT
CASSSLDTEAFF
>15|NA|TRBJ1-5|NA|TRBV6-1
TGTGCCAGCAGTGAAAGGCAGGTGTCAAATCAGCCCCAGCATTTT
CASSERQVSNQPQHF
>11|NA|TRBJ2-1|NA|TRBV20-1
TGCAGTGCTACTGGACAGAATGAGCAGTTCTTC
CSATGQNEQFF
>15|NA|TRBJ1-2|NA|TRBV15
TGTGCCACCAGCTCCCTCGGTCGGAACGGAGATGGCTACACCTTC
CATSSLGRNGDGYTF
>18|NA|TRBJ1-2|NA|TRBV27
TGTGCCAGCAGCCAAACTCCCCATGGAGGGCCGCCTAACTATGGCTACACCTTC
CASSQTPHGGPPNYGYTF
>14|NA|TRBJ1-1|NA|TRBV2
TGTGCCAGCAGTGGTCGGGTAGGGGATACTGAAGCTTTCTTT
CASSGRVGDTEAFF
>16|NA|TRBJ1-2|NA|TRBV5-1
TGCGCCAGCAGCTTGGTTAGGACAGATTTTAACTATGGCTACACCTTC
CASSLVRTDFNYGYTF
>15|TRBD1|TRBJ1-3|NA|TRBV5-1
TGCGCCAGCAGCCTCGAGGGGGCGCGAGGAAACACCATATATTTT
CASSLEGARGNTIYF
>16|TRBD1|TRBJ2-7|NA|TRBV15
TGTGCCACCAGCAGAGATCGAGGACAGGGGACCCACGAGCAGTACTTC
CATSRDRGQGTHEQYF
>16|NA|TRBJ1-1|NA|TRBV7-9
TGTGCCAGCAGCTTCCTTCAGGGAAAAGGGAACACTGAAGCTTTCTTT
CASSFLQGKGNTEAFF
>13|NA|TRBJ1-3|few|TRBV30
TGTGCCTGGGACAAATCTTCAGGAAACACCATATATTTT
CAWDKSSGNTIYF
>15|NA|TRBJ2-6|NA|TRBV27
TGTGCCAGCGGGCAGGAATACTCTGGGGCCAACGTCCTGACTTTC
CASGQEYSGANVLTF
>15|TRBD1|TRBJ1-4|NA|TRBV2
TGTGCCAGCCATCTCCGGGGTCAGGGGGCCGGAAAACTGTTTTTT
CASHLRGQGAGKLFF
>14|NA|TRBJ1-3|NA|TRBV19
TGTGCCAGTTCATGGGAGGATCATGGAAACACCATATATTTT
CASSWEDHGNTIYF
>16|NA|TRBJ2-5|once|TRBV19
TGTGCCAGTAGTATCGTCACTAATTCCCGTCAAGAGACCCAGTACTTC
CASSIVTNSRQETQYF
>15|TRBD1|TRBJ2-7|NA|TRBV19
TGTGCCAGTAGTAAAGACAGGGGGTTTTCCTACGAGCAGTACTTC
CASSKDRGFSYEQYF
>14|TRBD2|TRBJ2-3|NA|TRBV7-9
TGTGCCAGCAGCTTCAGTCTAGCGGAAGATACGCAGTATTTT
CASSFSLAEDTQYF
>16|TRBD1|TRBJ1-1|NA|TRBV7-9
TGTGCCAGCAGCCATCCGCCGGGGACAGACGGCACTGAAGCTTTCTTT
CASSHPPGTDGTEAFF